This T cell receptor (beta chain) was recovered during a study of blood T cell repertoires in COVID-19. Study as a whole: Spain, Italy and the United States supplied samples that represented acute and convalescent COVID-19.

Per the original methods: Reference gene primer amplification gave nucleated cell count estimates. TCRdb keeps only in-frame clones here, not all; method: immunoSEQ multiplex PCR. V and J calls and clone size come straight from that table; D and trimming were deduced from the DNA. Here the sample spans roughly 51,000 clones, 80% to 90% being singletons. This TCR came from a woman of 80 years or more with acute or convalescent COVID-19. The sample consisted of peripheral blood.

CDR3 region: CASSVRTLRDTIYF. The DNA of the CDR3 is TGTGCCAGCAGTGTGAGGACGCTGAGGGACACCATATATTTT. The chain recombines TRBV2 with TRBJ1-3; no reliable D call. The germline V gene encodes CDR1 SNHLY and CDR2 FYNNEI. This CDR3 has 14 amino acids. The ends were cut back, 4 bases at V and 8 bases at J, with 15 bases in the middle.